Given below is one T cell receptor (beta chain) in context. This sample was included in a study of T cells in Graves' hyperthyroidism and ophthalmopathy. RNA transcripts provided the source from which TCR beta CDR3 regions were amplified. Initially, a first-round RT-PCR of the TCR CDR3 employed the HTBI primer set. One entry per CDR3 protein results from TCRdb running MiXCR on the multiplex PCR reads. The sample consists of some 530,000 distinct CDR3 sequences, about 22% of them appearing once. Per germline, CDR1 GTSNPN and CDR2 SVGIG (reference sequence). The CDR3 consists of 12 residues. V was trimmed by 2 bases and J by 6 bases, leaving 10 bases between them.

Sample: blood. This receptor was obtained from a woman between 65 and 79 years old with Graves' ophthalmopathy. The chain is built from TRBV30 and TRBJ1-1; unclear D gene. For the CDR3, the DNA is TGTGCCTGGAGTTCGTTTCCCCCTGAAGCTTTCTTT. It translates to CAWSSFPPEAFF.